These T cell receptor beta chains were read from a single sample in a study of T cell repertoires in cytomegalovirus infection. TCRdb processed the reads anew with MiXCR; each CDR3 protein has one entry. The data contain over 300,000 distinct CDR3 sequences, 8% to 10% of them singletons. The specimen was PBMCs. These receptors originate from a human donor in good health (CMV status not recorded). Some clones in this sample may be carry-over from other donors' samples. Each CDR3 is given without its conserved first and last residue.

j_call v_call cdr3_aa
TRBJ1-1 TRBV6-1 ASSDGGAGSTEAF
TRBJ2-4 TRBV7-2 ASSSDSTKNIQY
TRBJ2-5 TRBV7-2 ASSLEGALGGETQY
TRBJ2-1 TRBV11-2 ASSGAGTRSTRGEQF
TRBJ2-7 TRBV6-6 ASSYGLAGTGEQY
TRBJ2-3 TRBV10-3 AISETSWTDTQY
TRBJ2-6 TRBV5-5 ASSQTLSGANVLT
TRBJ2-1 TRBV24-1 ATSDFGLGDNEQF
TRBJ2-1 TRBV2 ASSLGKVISQNEQF
TRBJ2-7 TRBV9 ASSPRDRYYEQY
TRBJ1-2 TRBV28 ASRYLGSAH
TRBJ2-5 TRBV7-9 ASGPGRVETQY
TRBJ2-1 TRBV7-2 ASSFKRGAPHEQF
TRBJ1-5 TRBV28 ASSLWGRGLYNQPQH